This TCR beta chain is drawn from a study of blood T cell repertoires in COVID-19. Whole-study context: Some COVID-19 samples were acute and others convalescent; all came from the United States, Italy and Spain. From T cells, B-cell-depleted T cells, or PBMCs came the material, which was cDNA or gDNA.

V lost 8 bases and J 0 bases, leaving 16 bases between the germline ends. The germline V gene encodes CDR1 SNHLY and CDR2 FYNNEI. This CDR3 is 16 amino acids long. In the original processing: Researchers report that nucleated cell counts were estimated from reference gene primer amplification. Using immunoSEQ multiplex PCR, the repertoire was profiled, and TCRdb retains in-frame clones only, with some absent. Clone size and V and J calls were adopted from that table, with D and trimming inferred from the DNA. The data hold about 170,000 clones, with about 80% observed a single time. Patients in Seattle were enrolled during active infection, then followed longitudinally.

The origin of this receptor is a woman between 40 and 50 years old with COVID-19, enrolled during active disease. The chain combines TRBV2 with TRBJ1-4; D is unclear. Specimen: peripheral blood. CDR3 DNA sequence: TGTGCCAGCTCGAGTCTTATGTCTGCAACTAATGAAAAACTGTTTTTT. Protein sequence: CASSSLMSATNEKLFF.